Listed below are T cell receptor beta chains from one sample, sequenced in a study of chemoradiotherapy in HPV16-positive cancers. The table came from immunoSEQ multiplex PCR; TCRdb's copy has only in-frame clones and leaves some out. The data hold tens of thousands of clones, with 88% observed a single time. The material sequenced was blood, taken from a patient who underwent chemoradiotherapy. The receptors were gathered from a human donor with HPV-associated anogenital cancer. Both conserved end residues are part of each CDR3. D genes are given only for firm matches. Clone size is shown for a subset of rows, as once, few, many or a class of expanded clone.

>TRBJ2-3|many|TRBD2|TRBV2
TGTGCCAGCAACGCGGGACTAACAGATACGCAGTATTTT
CASNAGLTDTQYF
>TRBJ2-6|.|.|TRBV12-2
TGTGCAAGTCGCAACTCTCCCTCCACACAAAGTCGGGCCAACGTCCTGACTTTC
CASRNSPSTQSRANVLTF
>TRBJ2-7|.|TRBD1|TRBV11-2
TGTGCCAGCAGCTCCGGGACAGGTATTTTTGAGCAGTACTTC
CASSSGTGIFEQYF
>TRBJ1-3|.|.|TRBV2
TGTGCCAGCAGTGCAGAGCACAGAAACACCATATATTTT
CASSAEHRNTIYF
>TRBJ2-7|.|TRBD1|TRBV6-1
TGTGCCAGCAGACCAGGACAGGCGACCTACGAGCAGTACTTC
CASRPGQATYEQYF
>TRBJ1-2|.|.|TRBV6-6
TGTGCCAGCAGTTACTCAGTATCAACTAACTATGGCTACACCTTC
CASSYSVSTNYGYTF
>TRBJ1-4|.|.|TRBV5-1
TGCGCCAGCAGCTTTACTAGGGGTGATGAAAAACTGTTTTTT
CASSFTRGDEKLFF
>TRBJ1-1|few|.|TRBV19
TGTGCCAGTAGTATTGGGTTTAACACTGAAGCTTTCTTT
CASSIGFNTEAFF
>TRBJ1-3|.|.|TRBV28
TGTGCCAGCAGCTCGGACGGAAACACCATATATTTT
CASSSDGNTIYF
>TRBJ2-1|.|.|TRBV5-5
TGTGCCAGCAGCTCGTTCTACAATGAGCAGTTCTTC
CASSSFYNEQFF
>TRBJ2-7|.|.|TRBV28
TGTGCCAGCAGTTTCGAACCCGCAAGCTCCTACGAGCAGTACTTC
CASSFEPASSYEQYF
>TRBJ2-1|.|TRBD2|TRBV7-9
TGTGCCAGCAGTACCCTAGCGGGAGAGCAGTTCTTC
CASSTLAGEQFF
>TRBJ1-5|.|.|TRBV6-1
TGTGCCAGCAGCCTTTGGAGCAATCAGCCCCAGCATTTT
CASSLWSNQPQHF
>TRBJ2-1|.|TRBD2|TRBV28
TGTGCCAGCAGTTTGGGCCTTAGCGGGTTAAATGAGCAGTTCTTC
CASSLGLSGLNEQFF
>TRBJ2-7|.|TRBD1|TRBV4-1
TGCGCCAGCAGCCTCACAGGGGGCGGCTACGAGCAGTACTTC
CASSLTGGGYEQYF
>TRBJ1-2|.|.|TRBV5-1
TGCGCCAGCAGCACCGACCGCTATGGCTACACCTTC
CASSTDRYGYTF
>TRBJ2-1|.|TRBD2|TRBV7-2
TGTGCCAGCAGCACGACTAGCGGTCCCTACAATGAGCAGTTCTTC
CASSTTSGPYNEQFF
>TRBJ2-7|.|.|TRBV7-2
TGTGCCAGCAGCACCCGCTCCTACGAGCAGTACTTC
CASSTRSYEQYF